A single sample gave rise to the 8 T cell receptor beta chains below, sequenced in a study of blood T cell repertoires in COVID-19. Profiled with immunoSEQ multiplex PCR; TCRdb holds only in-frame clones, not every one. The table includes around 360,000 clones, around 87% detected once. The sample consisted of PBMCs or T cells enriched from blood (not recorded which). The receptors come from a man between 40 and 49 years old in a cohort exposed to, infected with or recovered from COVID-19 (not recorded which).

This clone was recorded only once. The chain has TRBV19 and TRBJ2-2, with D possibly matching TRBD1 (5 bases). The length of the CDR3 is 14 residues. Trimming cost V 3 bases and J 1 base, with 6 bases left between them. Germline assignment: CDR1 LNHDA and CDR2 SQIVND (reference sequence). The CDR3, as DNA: TGTGCCAGTAGTATGGGGCAGAACACCGGGGAGCTGTTTTTT. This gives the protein CASSMGQNTGELFF.

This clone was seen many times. CDR3 sequence: CAISGTSGRGTGELFF. DNA for the CDR3: TGTGCCATCAGTGGGACTAGCGGGAGGGGAACCGGGGAGCTGTTTTTT. This chain joins TRBV10-3 and TRBJ2-2, with 15 bases fitting TRBD2. V shed 4 bases, J shed 5 bases, and the junction held 2 bases outside the gene matches. This CDR3 contains 16 residues. The V gene's germline CDR1 is ENHRY and CDR2 SYGVKD.

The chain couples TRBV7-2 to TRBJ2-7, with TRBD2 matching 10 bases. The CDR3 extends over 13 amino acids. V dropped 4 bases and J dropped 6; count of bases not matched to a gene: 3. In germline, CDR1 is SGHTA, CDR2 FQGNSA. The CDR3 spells CASSSLAGAEQYF. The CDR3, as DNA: TGTGCCAGCAGCTCTCTAGCGGGAGCCGAGCAGTACTTC.

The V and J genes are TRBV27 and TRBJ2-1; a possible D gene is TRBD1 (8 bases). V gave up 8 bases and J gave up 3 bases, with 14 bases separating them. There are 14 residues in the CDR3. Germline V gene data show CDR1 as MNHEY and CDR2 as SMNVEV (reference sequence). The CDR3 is CASQTGGVYNEQFF. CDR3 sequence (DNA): TGTGCCAGCCAAACAGGGGGGGTCTACAATGAGCAGTTCTTC.

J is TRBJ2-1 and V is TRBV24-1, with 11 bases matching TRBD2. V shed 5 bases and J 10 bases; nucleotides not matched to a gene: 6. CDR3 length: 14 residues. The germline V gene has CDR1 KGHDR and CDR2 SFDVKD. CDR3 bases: TGTGCCACCAGTGGTAGCGGGAGGGCCTGGGAGCAGTTCTTC. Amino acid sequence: CATSGSGRAWEQFF.

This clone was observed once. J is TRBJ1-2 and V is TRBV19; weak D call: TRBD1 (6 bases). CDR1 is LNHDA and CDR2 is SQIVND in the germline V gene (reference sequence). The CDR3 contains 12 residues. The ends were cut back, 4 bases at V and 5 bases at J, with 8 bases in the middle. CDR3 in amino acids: CASSRDKYGYTF. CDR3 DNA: TGTGCCAGTAGTAGGGACAAGTATGGCTACACCTTC.

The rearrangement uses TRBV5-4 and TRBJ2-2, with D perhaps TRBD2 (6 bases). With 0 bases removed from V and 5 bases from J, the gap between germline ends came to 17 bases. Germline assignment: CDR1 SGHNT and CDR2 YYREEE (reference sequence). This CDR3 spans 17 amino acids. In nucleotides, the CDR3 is TGTGCCAGCAGCTTGGAGTCGCTAGCGTTAGGGACCGGGGAGCTGTTTTTT. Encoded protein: CASSLESLALGTGELFF.

The CDR3 coding sequence is TGTGCCAGCAGCCCATCGGCCGGGACTAGCGGGCGGGCTGAATCTTACAATGAGCAGTTCTTC. Protein: CASSPSAGTSGRAESYNEQFF. The chain combines TRBV13 with TRBJ2-1; 12 bases agree with TRBD2. Germline CDR1 reads PRHDT; CDR2 reads FYEKMQ (reference sequence). The J segment lost 4 bases and the V segment lost 5 bases, leaving 21 bases of the junction unmatched. The CDR3 totals 21 residues. Using reference TRBV13 and TRBJ2-1 for the parts outside the CDR3, the full variable domain is AAGVIQSPRHLIKEKRETATLKCYPIPRHDTVYWYQQGPGQDPQFLISFYEKMQSDKGSIPDRFSAQQFSDYHSELNMSSLELGDSALYFCASSPSAGTSGRAESYNEQFFGPGTRLTVL.